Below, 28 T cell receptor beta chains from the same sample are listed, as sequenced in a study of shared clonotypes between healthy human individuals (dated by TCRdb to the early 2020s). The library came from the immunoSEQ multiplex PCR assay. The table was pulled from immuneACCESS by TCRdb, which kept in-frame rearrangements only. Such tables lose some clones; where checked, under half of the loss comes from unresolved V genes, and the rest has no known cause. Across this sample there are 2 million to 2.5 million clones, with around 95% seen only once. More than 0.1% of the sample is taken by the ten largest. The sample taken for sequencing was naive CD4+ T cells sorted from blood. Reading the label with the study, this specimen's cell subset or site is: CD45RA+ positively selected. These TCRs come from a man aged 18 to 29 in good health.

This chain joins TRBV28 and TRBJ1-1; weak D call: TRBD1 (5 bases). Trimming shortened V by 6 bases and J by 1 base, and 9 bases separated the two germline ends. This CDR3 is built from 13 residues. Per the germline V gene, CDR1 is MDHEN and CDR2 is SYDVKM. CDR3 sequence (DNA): TGTGCCAGCAGCGTAACAGGGAACACTGAAGCTTTCTTT. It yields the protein CASSVTGNTEAFF.

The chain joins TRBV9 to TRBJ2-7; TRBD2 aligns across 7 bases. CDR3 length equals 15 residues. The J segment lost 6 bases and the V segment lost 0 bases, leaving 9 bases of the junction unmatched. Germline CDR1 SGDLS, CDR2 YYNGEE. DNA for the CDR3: TGTGCCAGCAGCGTAGGGGAGGGGTCTTTGGGCGAGCAGTACTTC. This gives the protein CASSVGEGSLGEQYF. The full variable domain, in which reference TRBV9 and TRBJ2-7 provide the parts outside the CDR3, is DSGVTQTPKHLITATGQRVTLRCSPRSGDLSVYWYQQSLDQGLQFLIQYYNGEERAKGNILERFSAQQFPDLHSELNLSSLELGDSALYFCASSVGEGSLGEQYFGPGTRLTVT.

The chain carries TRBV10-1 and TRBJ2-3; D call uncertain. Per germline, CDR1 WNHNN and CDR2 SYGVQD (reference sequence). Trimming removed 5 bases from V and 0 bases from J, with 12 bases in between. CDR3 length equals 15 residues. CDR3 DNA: TGCGCCAGCAGTTATACAGACCATAGCACAGATACGCAGTATTTT. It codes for CASSYTDHSTDTQYF.

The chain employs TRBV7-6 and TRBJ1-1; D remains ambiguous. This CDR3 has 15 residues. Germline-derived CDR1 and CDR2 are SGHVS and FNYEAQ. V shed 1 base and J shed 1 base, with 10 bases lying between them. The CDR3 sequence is CASSLDLGSNTEAFF. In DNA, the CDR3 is TGTGCCAGCAGCTTAGATTTGGGCTCGAACACTGAAGCTTTCTTT.

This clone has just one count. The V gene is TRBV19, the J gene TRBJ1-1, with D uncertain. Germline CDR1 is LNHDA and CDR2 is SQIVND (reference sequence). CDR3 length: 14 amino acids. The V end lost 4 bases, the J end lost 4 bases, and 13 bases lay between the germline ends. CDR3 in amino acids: CASSRAALATEAFF. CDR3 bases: TGTGCCAGTAGTAGAGCTGCGCTGGCCACTGAAGCTTTCTTT.

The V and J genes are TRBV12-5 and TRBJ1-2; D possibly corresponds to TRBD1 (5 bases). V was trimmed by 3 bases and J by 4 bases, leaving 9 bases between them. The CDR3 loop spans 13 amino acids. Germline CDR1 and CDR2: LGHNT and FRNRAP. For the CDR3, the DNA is TGTGCTAGTGGTTTATCGGGGACCTATGGCTACACCTTC. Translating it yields CASGLSGTYGYTF.

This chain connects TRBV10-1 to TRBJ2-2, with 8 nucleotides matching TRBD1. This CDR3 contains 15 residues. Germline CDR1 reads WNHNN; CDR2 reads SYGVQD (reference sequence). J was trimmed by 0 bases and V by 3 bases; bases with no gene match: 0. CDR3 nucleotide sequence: TGCGCCAGCAGTGAACAGGGGGCGAACACCGGGGAGCTGTTTTTT. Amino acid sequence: CASSEQGANTGELFF.

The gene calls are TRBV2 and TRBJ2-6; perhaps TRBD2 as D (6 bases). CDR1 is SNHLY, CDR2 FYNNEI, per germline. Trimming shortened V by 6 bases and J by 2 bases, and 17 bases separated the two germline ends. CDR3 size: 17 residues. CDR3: CASSSRGREAGANVLTF. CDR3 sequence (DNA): TGTGCCAGCAGCTCTAGGGGCAGGGAGGCTGGGGCCAACGTCCTGACTTTC.

The CDR3 is CAWRLYSGSTEAFF. The CDR3 DNA is TGTGCCTGGAGGCTCTATTCGGGAAGCACTGAAGCTTTCTTT. The rearrangement uses TRBV30 and TRBJ1-1; the D is unclear. This CDR3 is 14 amino acids long. Germline CDR1 is GTSNPN and CDR2 is SVGIG (reference sequence). V gave up 3 bases and J gave up 4 bases, with 15 bases separating them. The entire variable domain, with the rest obtained from reference TRBV30 and TRBJ1-1, is as follows: SQTIHQWPATLVQPVGSPLSLECTVEGTSNPNLYWYRQAAGRGLQLLFYSVGIGQISSEVPQNLSASRPQDRQFILSSKKLLLSDSGFYLCAWRLYSGSTEAFFGQGTRLTVV.

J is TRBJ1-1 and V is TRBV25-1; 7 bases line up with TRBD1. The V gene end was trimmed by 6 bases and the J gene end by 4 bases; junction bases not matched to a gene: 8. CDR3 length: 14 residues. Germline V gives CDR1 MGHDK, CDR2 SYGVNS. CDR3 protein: CASRDRQGGTEAFF. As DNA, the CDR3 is TGTGCCAGCAGGGACAGACAGGGAGGCACTGAAGCTTTCTTT.

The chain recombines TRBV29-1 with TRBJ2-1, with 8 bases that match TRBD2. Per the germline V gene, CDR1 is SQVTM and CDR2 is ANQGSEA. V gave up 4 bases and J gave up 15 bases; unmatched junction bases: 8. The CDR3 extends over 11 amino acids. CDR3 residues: CSVAQAGDRFF. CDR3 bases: TGCAGCGTTGCCCAAGCGGGAGATCGGTTCTTC.

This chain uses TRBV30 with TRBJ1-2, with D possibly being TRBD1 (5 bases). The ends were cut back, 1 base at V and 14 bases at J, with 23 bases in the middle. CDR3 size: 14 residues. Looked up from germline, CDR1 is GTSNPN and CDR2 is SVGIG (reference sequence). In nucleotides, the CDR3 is TGTGCCTGGAGTGACCAAGACAGCACTTTCAGGGTTACCTTC. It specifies CAWSDQDSTFRVTF.

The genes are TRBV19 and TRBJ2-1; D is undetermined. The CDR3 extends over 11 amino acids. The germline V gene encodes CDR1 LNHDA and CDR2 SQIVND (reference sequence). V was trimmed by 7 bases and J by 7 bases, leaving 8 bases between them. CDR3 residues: CASKVGNEQFF. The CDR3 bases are TGTGCCAGTAAGGTTGGAAATGAGCAGTTCTTC. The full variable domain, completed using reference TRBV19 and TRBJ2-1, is DGGITQSPKYLFRKEGQNVTLSCEQNLNHDAMYWYRQDPGQGLRLIYYSQIVNDFQKGDIAEGYSVSREKKESFPLTVTSAQKNPTAFYLCASKVGNEQFFGPGTRLTVL.

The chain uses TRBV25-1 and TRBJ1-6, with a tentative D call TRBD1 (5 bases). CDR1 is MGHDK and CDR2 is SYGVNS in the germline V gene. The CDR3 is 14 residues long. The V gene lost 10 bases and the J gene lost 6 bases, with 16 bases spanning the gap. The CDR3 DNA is TGTGCCACCTTACGAGGACACTTTAATTCACCCCTCCACTTT. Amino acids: CATLRGHFNSPLHF. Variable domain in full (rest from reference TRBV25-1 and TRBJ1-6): EADIYQTPRYLVIGTGKKITLECSQTMGHDKMYWYQQDPGMELHLIHYSYGVNSTEKGDLSSESTVSRIRTEHFPLTLESARPSHTSQYLCATLRGHFNSPLHFGNGTRLTVT.

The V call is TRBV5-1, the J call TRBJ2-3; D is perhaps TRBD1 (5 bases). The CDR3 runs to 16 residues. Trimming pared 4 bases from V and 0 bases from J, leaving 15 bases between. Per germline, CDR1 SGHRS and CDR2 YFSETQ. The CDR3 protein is CASSPPDTASTDTQYF. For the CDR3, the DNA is TGCGCCAGCAGCCCCCCGGACACTGCTAGCACAGATACGCAGTATTTT.

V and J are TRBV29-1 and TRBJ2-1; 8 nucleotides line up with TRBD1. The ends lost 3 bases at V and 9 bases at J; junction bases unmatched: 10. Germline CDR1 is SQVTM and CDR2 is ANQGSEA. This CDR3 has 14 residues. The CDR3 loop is CSVDRTGNTGEQFF. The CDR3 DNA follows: TGCAGCGTTGATAGGACAGGGAATACTGGTGAGCAGTTCTTC.

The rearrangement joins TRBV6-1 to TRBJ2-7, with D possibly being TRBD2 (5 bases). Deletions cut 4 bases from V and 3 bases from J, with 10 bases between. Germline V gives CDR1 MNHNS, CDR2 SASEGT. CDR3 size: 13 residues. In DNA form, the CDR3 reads TGTGCCAGCAGTGCAACTAGTCGCTACGAGCAGTACTTC. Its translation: CASSATSRYEQYF.

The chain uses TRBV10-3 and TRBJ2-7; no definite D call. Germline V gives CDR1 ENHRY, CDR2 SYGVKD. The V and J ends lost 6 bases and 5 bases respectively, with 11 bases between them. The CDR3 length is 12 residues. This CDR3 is CAISPTLNEQYF. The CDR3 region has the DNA TGTGCCATCAGCCCGACTTTGAACGAGCAGTACTTC.

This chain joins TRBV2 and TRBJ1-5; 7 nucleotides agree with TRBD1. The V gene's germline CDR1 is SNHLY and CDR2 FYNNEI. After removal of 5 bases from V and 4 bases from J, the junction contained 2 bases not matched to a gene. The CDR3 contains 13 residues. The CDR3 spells CASSQGGNQPQHF. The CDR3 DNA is TGTGCCAGCAGTCAGGGGGGGAATCAGCCCCAGCATTTT.

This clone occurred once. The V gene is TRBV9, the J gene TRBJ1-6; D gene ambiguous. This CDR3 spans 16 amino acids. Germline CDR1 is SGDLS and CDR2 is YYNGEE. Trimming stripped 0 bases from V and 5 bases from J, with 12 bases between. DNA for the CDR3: TGTGCCAGCAGCGTAGGGGTCACAGTGAATAATTCACCCCTCCACTTT. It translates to CASSVGVTVNNSPLHF.

CDR3 in amino acids: CASSLYRAQGEAFF. The CDR3 coding sequence is TGTGCCAGCAGCTTATATAGGGCACAGGGGGAAGCTTTCTTT. This chain joins TRBV7-2 and TRBJ1-1; 7 positions agree with TRBD1. CDR3 size: 14 residues. Trimming removed 2 bases from V and 8 bases from J; junction bases left unmatched: 8. Germline values: CDR1 SGHTA, CDR2 FQGNSA.

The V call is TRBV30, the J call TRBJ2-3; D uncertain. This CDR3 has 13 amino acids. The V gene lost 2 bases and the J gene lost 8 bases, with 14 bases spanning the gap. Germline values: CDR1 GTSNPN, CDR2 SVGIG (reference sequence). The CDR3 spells CAWSLEPQGTQYF. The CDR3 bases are TGTGCCTGGAGTCTGGAACCCCAAGGTACGCAGTATTTT.

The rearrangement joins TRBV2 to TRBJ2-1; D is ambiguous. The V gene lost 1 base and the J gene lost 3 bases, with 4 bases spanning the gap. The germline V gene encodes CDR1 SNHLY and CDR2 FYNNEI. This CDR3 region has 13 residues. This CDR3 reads CASSEVSYNEQFF. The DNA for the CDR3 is TGTGCCAGCAGTGAAGTAAGCTACAATGAGCAGTTCTTC.

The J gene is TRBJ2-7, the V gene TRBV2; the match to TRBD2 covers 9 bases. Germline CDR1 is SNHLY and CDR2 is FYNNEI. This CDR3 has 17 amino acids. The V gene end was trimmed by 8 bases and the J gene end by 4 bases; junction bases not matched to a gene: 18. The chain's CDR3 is CASRLGLGSGSVYEQYF. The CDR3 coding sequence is TGTGCCAGCCGCCTAGGGTTGGGTAGCGGGAGCGTTTACGAGCAGTACTTC.

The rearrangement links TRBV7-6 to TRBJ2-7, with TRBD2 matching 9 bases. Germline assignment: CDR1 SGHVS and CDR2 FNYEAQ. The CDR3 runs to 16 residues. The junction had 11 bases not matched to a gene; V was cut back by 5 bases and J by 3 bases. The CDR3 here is CASSRYLAGKVYEQYF. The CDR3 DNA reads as TGTGCCAGCAGCAGATATCTAGCGGGGAAGGTCTACGAGCAGTACTTC.

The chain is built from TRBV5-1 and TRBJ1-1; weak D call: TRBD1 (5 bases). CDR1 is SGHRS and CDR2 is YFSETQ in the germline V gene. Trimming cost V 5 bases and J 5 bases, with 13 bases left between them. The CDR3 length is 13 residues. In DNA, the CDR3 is TGCGCCAGCAGGGTAGGGGTAGAGACTGAAGCTTTCTTT. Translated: CASRVGVETEAFF.

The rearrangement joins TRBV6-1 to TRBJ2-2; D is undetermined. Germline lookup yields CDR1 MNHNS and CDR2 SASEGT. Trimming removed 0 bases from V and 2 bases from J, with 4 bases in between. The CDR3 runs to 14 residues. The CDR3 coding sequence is TGTGCCAGCAGTGAAGCTATAAACACCGGGGAGCTGTTTTTT. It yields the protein CASSEAINTGELFF.

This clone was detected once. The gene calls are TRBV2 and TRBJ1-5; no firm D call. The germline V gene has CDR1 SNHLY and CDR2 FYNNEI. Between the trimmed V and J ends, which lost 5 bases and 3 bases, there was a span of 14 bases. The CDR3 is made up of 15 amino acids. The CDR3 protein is CASSSYRVVNQPQHF. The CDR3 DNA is TGTGCCAGCAGTTCCTATCGGGTTGTCAATCAGCCCCAGCATTTT.